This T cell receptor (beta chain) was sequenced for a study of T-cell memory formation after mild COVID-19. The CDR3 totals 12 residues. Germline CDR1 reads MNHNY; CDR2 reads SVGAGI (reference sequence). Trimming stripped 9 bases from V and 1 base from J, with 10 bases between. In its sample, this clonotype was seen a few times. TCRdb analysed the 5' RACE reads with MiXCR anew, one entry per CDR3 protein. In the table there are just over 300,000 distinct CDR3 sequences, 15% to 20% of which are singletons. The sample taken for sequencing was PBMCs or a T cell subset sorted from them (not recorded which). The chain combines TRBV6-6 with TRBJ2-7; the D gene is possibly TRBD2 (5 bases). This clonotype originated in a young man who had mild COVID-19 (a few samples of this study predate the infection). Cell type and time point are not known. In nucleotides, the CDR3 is TGTGCCAGTCGGGGTGCTTCCTACGAGCAGTACGTC. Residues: CASRGASYEQYV.